This T cell receptor beta chain was documented in a study of blood T cell repertoires in COVID-19. Sequenced by immunoSEQ multiplex PCR; TCRdb stores in-frame clones only, minus some. The sample has about 190,000 clones, around 80% seen once; the top ten hold around 2.8%. CDR3 size: 18 residues. V trimming: 3 bases; J trimming: 0 bases; junction bases outside the gene matches: 12. Germline V gene sequence: CDR1 MNHNS, CDR2 SASEGT. The source of this sequence is a woman older than 75 with active or convalescent COVID-19. The chain joins TRBV6-1 to TRBJ2-5, with 8 bases identical to TRBD1. The sequencing sample was made of peripheral blood. The CDR3 nucleotides are TGTGCCAGCAGTGATAAACGACGACAGGGGCCCCACCAAGAGACCCAGTACTTC. Its translation is CASSDKRRQGPHQETQYF.